Here is one T cell receptor beta chain with its context. Its antigen remains unidentified. One end of the junction fails to match germline, which may point to a read error. None of the included patients had other autoimmune diseases, uncontrolled infections, pregnancy or lactation, as these led to exclusion. Amplified material comprised TCR beta CDR3 regions derived from RNA transcripts. Second-round multiplex PCR came after first-round RT-PCR with HTBI primers. TCRdb reprocessed the multiplex PCR reads with MiXCR, giving one entry per CDR3 protein. This sample has 500,000 to 700,000 distinct CDR3 sequences, with 22% found just once. The data are from a study of Graves' ophthalmopathy and Graves' hyperthyroidism. General observations from the study: The model's prediction of ophthalmopathy progression had 70.59% sensitivity and around 72% specificity.

The CDR3 has 13 residues. Germline CDR1 reads MNHEY; CDR2 reads SVGEGT. This chain uses TRBV6-2 or TRBV6-3 with TRBJ1-1, with TRBD1 identical over 7 bases. This clonotype was sampled from a woman aged 18-35 years with stable Graves' hyperthyroidism. Some clones in this sample may be carry-over from other donors' samples. The sequencing sample was made of peripheral blood. CDR3 sequence reads: CACSRDSGYEAFF. Here the CDR3 DNA reads TGTGCCTGCAGTCGGGACAGCGGCTATGAAGCTTTCTTT.